Below are 25 T cell receptor beta chains sequenced from a single sample in a study of cytomegalovirus exposure and HLA in healthy donors. Primers: 60 Vbeta forward and 13 Jbeta reverse. TCRdb keeps only in-frame clones here, not all; method: immunoSEQ multiplex PCR. This sample carries 100,000 to 150,000 clones, 74% of them seen once, and the ten largest clones take approximately 5.4%. The sequencing input was PBMCs. These TCRs come from a woman in her 50s in good health and CMV-seropositive.

V gene TRBV9 combines with J gene TRBJ2-2; 9 bases are a match to TRBD1. Trimming removed 4 bases from V and 2 bases from J; junction bases left unmatched: 6. The CDR3 totals 16 residues. Germline loops: CDR1 SGDLS, CDR2 YYNGEE. The DNA of the CDR3 is TGTGCCAGCAGCCCGGGACAGGGTGTAAACACCGGGGAGCTGTTTTTT. It is translated as CASSPGQGVNTGELFF.

This clone showed up just once. This chain connects TRBV6-1 to TRBJ2-3; possible D gene TRBD1, 6 bases. Between the trimmed V and J ends, which lost 4 bases and 5 bases, there was a span of 13 bases. The CDR3 is 14 amino acids. Per the germline V gene, CDR1 is MNHNS and CDR2 is SASEGT. This chain's CDR3 is CASSGATGRDTQYF. The CDR3 DNA is TGTGCCAGCAGTGGGGCGACAGGAAGAGATACGCAGTATTTT.

The J gene is TRBJ1-4, the V gene TRBV27; tentatively, D is TRBD1 (6 bases). CDR3 length equals 14 residues. Trimming shortened V by 8 bases and J by 5 bases, and 15 bases separated the two germline ends. The germline CDR1 and CDR2 sequences are MNHEY and SMNVEV (reference sequence). CDR3 bases: TGTGCCAGCGGCCAGGACAGCCCGAATGAAAAACTGTTTTTT. This sequence encodes CASGQDSPNEKLFF. The full variable domain, its missing parts supplied by reference TRBV27 and TRBJ1-4, is EAQVTQNPRYLITVTGKKLTVTCSQNMNHEYMSWYRQDPGLGLRQIYYSMNVEVTDKGDVPEGYKVSRKEKRNFPLILESPSPNQTSLYFCASGQDSPNEKLFFGSGTQLSVL.

The sample holds one count of this clone. The chain links TRBV4-3 to TRBJ1-1; perhaps TRBD1 as D (6 bases). Germline-derived CDR1 and CDR2 are LGHNA and YSLEER. Trimming pared 3 bases from V and 1 base from J, leaving 9 bases between. This CDR3 has 14 residues. Written as DNA, the CDR3 is TGCGCCAGCAGCCACCAGACAGGGAACACTGAAGCTTTCTTT. It translates to CASSHQTGNTEAFF.

J is TRBJ1-4 and V is TRBV19, with D tentatively TRBD1 (6 bases). Germline V gives CDR1 LNHDA, CDR2 SQIVND (reference sequence). The CDR3 covers 15 residues. The CDR3 DNA follows: TGTGCTACTTATCCAGGGGATGCAACTAATGAAAAACTGTTTTTT. As protein: CATYPGDATNEKLFF.

V is TRBV18 and J is TRBJ1-4, with TRBD1 matching 7 bases. V gave up 2 bases and J gave up 3 bases; unmatched junction bases: 9. This CDR3 has 17 residues. Germline CDR1 reads KGHSH; CDR2 reads LQKENI. The CDR3 here is CASSPGGTGVANEKLFF. The CDR3 coding sequence is TGTGCCAGCTCACCAGGAGGAACAGGGGTGGCTAATGAAAAACTGTTTTTT.

This clone occurred once. The chain joins TRBV5-1 to TRBJ1-2; 7 bases are shared with TRBD1. Germline V gene lookup returns CDR1 SGHRS and CDR2 YFSETQ. The trim removed 4 bases at V and 10 bases at J, leaving 13 bases unmatched. This CDR3 contains 14 residues. The chain's CDR3 is CASSGGQRGTSYTF. The CDR3 nucleotides read TGCGCCAGCAGCGGGGGACAGAGGGGGACTTCCTACACCTTC.

The CDR3 region is CAISAGLDEQFF. CDR3 in DNA: TGTGCCATCAGTGCCGGGTTGGATGAGCAGTTCTTC. The V gene is TRBV10-3, the J gene TRBJ2-1; D is ambiguous. Germline V gene sequence: CDR1 ENHRY, CDR2 SYGVKD. Trimming cost V 4 bases and J 8 bases, with 9 bases left between them. The CDR3 extends over 12 amino acids.

This clone was picked up a small number of times. The chain joins TRBV14 to TRBJ2-5; 7 nucleotides agree with TRBD1. The junction had 10 bases not matched to a gene; V was cut back by 5 bases and J by 4 bases. This CDR3 spans 15 amino acids. CDR1 is SGHDN, CDR2 FVKESK, per germline. Written as DNA, the CDR3 is TGTGCCAGCAGCGACCCGACAGGGATCGCAGAGACCCAGTACTTC. Translating gives CASSDPTGIAETQYF.

This rearrangement joins TRBV5-1 to TRBJ1-6, with D unclear. This CDR3 region has 15 residues. Trimming removed 4 bases from V and 7 bases from J, with 15 bases in between. CDR1 and CDR2 (germline): SGHRS, YFSETQ. CDR3 DNA: TGCGCCAGCAGCGTGTCCGTGTCGGGGAATTCACCCCTCCACTTT. Protein: CASSVSVSGNSPLHF.

The chain has TRBV7-2 and TRBJ1-1; D gene unclear. The V gene's germline CDR1 is SGHTA and CDR2 FQGNSA. CDR3 size: 15 residues. With 3 bases removed from V and 1 base from J, the gap between germline ends came to 12 bases. The CDR3 nucleotides read TGTGCCAGCAGCTTGGTGGGCTTGAGGAACACTGAAGCTTTCTTT. This gives the protein CASSLVGLRNTEAFF.

This chain joins TRBV19 and TRBJ1-6, with a weak D call TRBD1 (5 bases). V was cut by 3 bases and J by 7 bases, with 10 bases left in between. The germline CDR1 and CDR2 sequences are LNHDA and SQIVND (reference sequence). The length of the CDR3 is 14 residues. Written as DNA, the CDR3 is TGTGCCAGTAGTATGGGGCAGCAAAATTCACCCCTCCACTTT. It codes for CASSMGQQNSPLHF.

The V gene is TRBV9, the J gene TRBJ2-5; 14 bases agree with TRBD2. The germline CDR1 and CDR2 sequences are SGDLS and YYNGEE. This CDR3 is 17 amino acids long. V lost 4 bases to trimming and J lost 5 bases; unmatched junction nucleotides: 10. The CDR3 DNA follows: TGTGCCAGCAGCCGGAGACTAGCGGGGGGGCTTGACGAGACCCAGTACTTC. This sequence encodes CASSRRLAGGLDETQYF. The whole variable domain, remainder taken from reference TRBV9 and TRBJ2-5, is DSGVTQTPKHLITATGQRVTLRCSPRSGDLSVYWYQQSLDQGLQFLIQYYNGEERAKGNILERFSAQQFPDLHSELNLSSLELGDSALYFCASSRRLAGGLDETQYFGPGTRLLVL.

The J gene is TRBJ1-2, the V gene TRBV29-1; D not certain. In germline, CDR1 is SQVTM, CDR2 ANQGSEA. The CDR3 extends over 13 amino acids. Trimming left V 4 bases short and J 4 bases short, with 13 bases between. CDR3 coding DNA: TGCAGCGTTGGCGCCGGAGTGGGCTATGGCTACACCTTC. Its translation is CSVGAGVGYGYTF.

This chain joins TRBV9 and TRBJ1-4, with D perhaps matching TRBD1 (6 bases). Germline values: CDR1 SGDLS, CDR2 YYNGEE. Trimming cost V 0 bases and J 6 bases, with 12 bases left between them. This CDR3 region has 15 residues. This CDR3 is CASSVVSGADEKLFF. The CDR3, as DNA: TGTGCCAGCAGCGTAGTATCAGGGGCGGATGAAAAACTGTTTTTT.

This rearrangement joins TRBV15 to TRBJ2-3; 9 positions agree with TRBD2. Germline values: CDR1 LNHNV, CDR2 YYDKDF (reference sequence). J lost 3 bases, V lost 5 bases, and 12 bases had no gene match. This CDR3 is 17 amino acids long. As DNA, the CDR3 is TGTGCCACCAGCCTAAGCGGGGGGAGCGGGGTTACAGATACGCAGTATTTT. Its protein product is CATSLSGGSGVTDTQYF.

V gene TRBV9 combines with J gene TRBJ2-3; 9 nucleotides line up with TRBD2. The length of the CDR3 is 19 residues. V dropped 2 bases and J dropped 1; count of bases not matched to a gene: 14. Germline CDR1 and CDR2: SGDLS and YYNGEE. The CDR3 loop reads CASSVFGLGGGGGTDTQYF. In DNA form, the CDR3 reads TGTGCCAGCAGCGTCTTCGGTCTGGGCGGGGGGGGTGGCACAGATACGCAGTATTTT. Full variable domain (remainder filled in from reference TRBV9 and TRBJ2-3): DSGVTQTPKHLITATGQRVTLRCSPRSGDLSVYWYQQSLDQGLQFLIQYYNGEERAKGNILERFSAQQFPDLHSELNLSSLELGDSALYFCASSVFGLGGGGGTDTQYFGPGTRLTVL.

V is TRBV7-2 and J is TRBJ1-4; D gene uncertain. The germline CDR1 and CDR2 sequences are SGHTA and FQGNSA. The germline V and J ends were trimmed by 2 bases and 3 bases, with 10 bases remaining between them. This CDR3 has 15 residues. The CDR3 region has the DNA TGTGCCAGCAGCTTAAGTCCCAACTCTAATGAAAAACTGTTTTTT. It specifies CASSLSPNSNEKLFF.

This chain uses TRBV11-2 with TRBJ1-2; 7 positions agree with TRBD1. The CDR3 length is 13 residues. Germline CDR1 and CDR2: SGHAT and FQNNGV. After removal of 5 bases from V and 6 bases from J, the junction contained 6 bases not matched to a gene. CDR3 amino acids: CASSNRQGHGYTF. The CDR3 region has the DNA TGTGCCAGCAGCAACCGACAGGGACATGGCTACACCTTC.

This clone has just a few counts. The CDR3 loop reads CASSEASNQPQHF. The CDR3 region has the DNA TGTGCCAGCAGTGAGGCTAGCAATCAGCCCCAGCATTTT. The rearrangement links TRBV6-1 to TRBJ1-5; no clear D. The CDR3 is 13 amino acids. Trimming shortened V by 3 bases and J by 0 bases, and 3 bases separated the two germline ends. CDR1 and CDR2 from the germline V gene are MNHNS and SASEGT.

In its sample, this clone was seen a few times. One end of the junction does not line up with germline, which may come from a read error. The chain recombines TRBV7-9 with TRBJ2-7; 11 positions agree with TRBD2. The CDR3 totals 14 residues. Germline CDR1 and CDR2: SEHNR and FQNEAQ (reference sequence). The CDR3 nucleotides read TGTTCCAGCAGCTTGACTAGCGGGGATTACGAGCAGTACTTC. Protein product: CSSSLTSGDYEQYF. The full variable domain, in which reference TRBV7-9 and TRBJ2-7 provide the parts outside the CDR3, is DTGVSQNPRHKITKRGQNVTFRCDPISEHNRLYWYRQTLGQGPEFLTYFQNEAQLEKSRLLSDRFSAERPKGSFSTLEIQRTEQGDSAMYLCSSSLTSGDYEQYFGPGTRLTVT.

V usage is TRBV2 and J usage is TRBJ1-4; D might be TRBD1 (6 bases). The germline V and J ends were trimmed by 2 bases and 7 bases, with 14 bases remaining between them. Germline loops: CDR1 SNHLY, CDR2 FYNNEI. The CDR3 has 15 residues. The CDR3 DNA reads as TGTGCCAGCAGTGAAATAGGACAGTCGGCTGAAAAACTGTTTTTT. The encoded protein is CASSEIGQSAEKLFF.

The chain's CDR3 is CASSFSPSGISNYGYTF. The DNA of the CDR3 is TGTGCCAGCAGCTTTTCCCCCTCCGGGATCTCTAACTATGGCTACACCTTC. The rearrangement links TRBV7-2 to TRBJ1-2; D unresolved. V dropped 3 bases and J dropped 0 bases, with 17 bases sitting between them. Per the germline V gene, CDR1 is SGHTA and CDR2 is FQGNSA. The CDR3 loop spans 17 amino acids.

The chain has TRBV10-1 and TRBJ2-7; 7 nucleotides match TRBD1. Per germline, CDR1 WNHNN and CDR2 SYGVQD (reference sequence). V shed 3 bases and J 2 bases; nucleotides not matched to a gene: 4. This CDR3 has 14 residues. CDR3 nucleotide sequence: TGCGCCAGCAGTGATGGGACAGAAACCTACGAGCAGTACTTC. Its translation is CASSDGTETYEQYF.

This clone was observed a handful of times. The J gene is TRBJ1-2, the V gene TRBV27; 11 nucleotides align to TRBD1. V trimming: 2 bases; J trimming: 8 bases; junction bases outside the gene matches: 7. Per the germline V gene, CDR1 is MNHEY and CDR2 is SMNVEV (reference sequence). The CDR3 totals 15 residues. The CDR3 here is CASSLGGQGAQGYTF. The CDR3 DNA is TGTGCCAGCAGTTTAGGCGGACAGGGGGCGCAAGGCTACACCTTC.